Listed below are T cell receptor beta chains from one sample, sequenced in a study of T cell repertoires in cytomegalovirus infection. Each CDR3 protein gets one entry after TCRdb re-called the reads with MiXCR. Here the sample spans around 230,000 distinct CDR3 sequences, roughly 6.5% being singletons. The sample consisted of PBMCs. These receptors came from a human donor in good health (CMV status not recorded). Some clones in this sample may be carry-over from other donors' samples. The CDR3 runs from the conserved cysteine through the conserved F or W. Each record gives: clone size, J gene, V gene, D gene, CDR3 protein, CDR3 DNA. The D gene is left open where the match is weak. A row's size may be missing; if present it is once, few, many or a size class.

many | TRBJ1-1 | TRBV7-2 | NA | CASSPGRRLDTEAFF | TGTGCCAGCAGCCCCGGGAGGCGTTTGGACACTGAAGCTTTCTTT
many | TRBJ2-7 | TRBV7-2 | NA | CASSPRNPPHGAVSYEQYF | TGTGCCAGCAGCCCCCGTAACCCCCCACACGGGGCCGTGTCCTACGAGCAGTACTTC
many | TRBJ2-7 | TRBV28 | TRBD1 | CASSPGQPYEQYF | TGTGCCAGCAGTCCGGGACAGCCCTACGAGCAGTACTTC
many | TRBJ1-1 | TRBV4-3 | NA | CASSHEGEGGDTEAFF | TGCGCCAGCAGCCACGAGGGGGAAGGAGGGGACACTGAAGCTTTCTTT
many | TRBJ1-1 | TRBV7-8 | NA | CASSYGTTGLLRTEAFF | TGTGCCAGCAGCTACGGGACAACTGGGCTTTTACGCACTGAAGCTTTCTTT
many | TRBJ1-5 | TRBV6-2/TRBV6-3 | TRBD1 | CASRRTGGSSNQPQHF | TGTGCCAGCAGGCGGACAGGGGGCTCTAGCAATCAGCCCCAGCATTTT
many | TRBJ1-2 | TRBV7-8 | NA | CASSLGRGVLYGYTF | TGTGCCAGCAGCTTAGGCAGGGGAGTTCTCTATGGCTACACCTTC
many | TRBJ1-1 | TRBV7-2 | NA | CASSLEKGNTEAFF | TGTGCCAGCAGCTTAGAAAAGGGGAACACTGAAGCTTTCTTT
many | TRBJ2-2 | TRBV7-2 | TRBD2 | CASSFGGGDTGELFF | TGTGCCAGCAGCTTCGGCGGGGGAGACACCGGGGAGCTGTTTTTT
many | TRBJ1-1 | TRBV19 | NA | CASSIQAAGNTEAFF | TGTGCCAGTAGTATCCAGGCCGCAGGGAACACTGAAGCTTTCTTT
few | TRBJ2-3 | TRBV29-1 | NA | CSVLPGEDTQYF | TGCAGCGTGCTTCCGGGGGAGGATACGCAGTATTTT
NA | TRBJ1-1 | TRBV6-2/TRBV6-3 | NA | CASSSRRQLTMNTEAFF | TGTGCCAGCAGTTCCCGCCGACAGCTTACTATGAACACTGAAGCTTTCTTT
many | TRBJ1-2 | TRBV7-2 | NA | CASSFGDLYGYTF | TGTGCCAGCAGCTTCGGAGACCTCTATGGCTACACCTTC